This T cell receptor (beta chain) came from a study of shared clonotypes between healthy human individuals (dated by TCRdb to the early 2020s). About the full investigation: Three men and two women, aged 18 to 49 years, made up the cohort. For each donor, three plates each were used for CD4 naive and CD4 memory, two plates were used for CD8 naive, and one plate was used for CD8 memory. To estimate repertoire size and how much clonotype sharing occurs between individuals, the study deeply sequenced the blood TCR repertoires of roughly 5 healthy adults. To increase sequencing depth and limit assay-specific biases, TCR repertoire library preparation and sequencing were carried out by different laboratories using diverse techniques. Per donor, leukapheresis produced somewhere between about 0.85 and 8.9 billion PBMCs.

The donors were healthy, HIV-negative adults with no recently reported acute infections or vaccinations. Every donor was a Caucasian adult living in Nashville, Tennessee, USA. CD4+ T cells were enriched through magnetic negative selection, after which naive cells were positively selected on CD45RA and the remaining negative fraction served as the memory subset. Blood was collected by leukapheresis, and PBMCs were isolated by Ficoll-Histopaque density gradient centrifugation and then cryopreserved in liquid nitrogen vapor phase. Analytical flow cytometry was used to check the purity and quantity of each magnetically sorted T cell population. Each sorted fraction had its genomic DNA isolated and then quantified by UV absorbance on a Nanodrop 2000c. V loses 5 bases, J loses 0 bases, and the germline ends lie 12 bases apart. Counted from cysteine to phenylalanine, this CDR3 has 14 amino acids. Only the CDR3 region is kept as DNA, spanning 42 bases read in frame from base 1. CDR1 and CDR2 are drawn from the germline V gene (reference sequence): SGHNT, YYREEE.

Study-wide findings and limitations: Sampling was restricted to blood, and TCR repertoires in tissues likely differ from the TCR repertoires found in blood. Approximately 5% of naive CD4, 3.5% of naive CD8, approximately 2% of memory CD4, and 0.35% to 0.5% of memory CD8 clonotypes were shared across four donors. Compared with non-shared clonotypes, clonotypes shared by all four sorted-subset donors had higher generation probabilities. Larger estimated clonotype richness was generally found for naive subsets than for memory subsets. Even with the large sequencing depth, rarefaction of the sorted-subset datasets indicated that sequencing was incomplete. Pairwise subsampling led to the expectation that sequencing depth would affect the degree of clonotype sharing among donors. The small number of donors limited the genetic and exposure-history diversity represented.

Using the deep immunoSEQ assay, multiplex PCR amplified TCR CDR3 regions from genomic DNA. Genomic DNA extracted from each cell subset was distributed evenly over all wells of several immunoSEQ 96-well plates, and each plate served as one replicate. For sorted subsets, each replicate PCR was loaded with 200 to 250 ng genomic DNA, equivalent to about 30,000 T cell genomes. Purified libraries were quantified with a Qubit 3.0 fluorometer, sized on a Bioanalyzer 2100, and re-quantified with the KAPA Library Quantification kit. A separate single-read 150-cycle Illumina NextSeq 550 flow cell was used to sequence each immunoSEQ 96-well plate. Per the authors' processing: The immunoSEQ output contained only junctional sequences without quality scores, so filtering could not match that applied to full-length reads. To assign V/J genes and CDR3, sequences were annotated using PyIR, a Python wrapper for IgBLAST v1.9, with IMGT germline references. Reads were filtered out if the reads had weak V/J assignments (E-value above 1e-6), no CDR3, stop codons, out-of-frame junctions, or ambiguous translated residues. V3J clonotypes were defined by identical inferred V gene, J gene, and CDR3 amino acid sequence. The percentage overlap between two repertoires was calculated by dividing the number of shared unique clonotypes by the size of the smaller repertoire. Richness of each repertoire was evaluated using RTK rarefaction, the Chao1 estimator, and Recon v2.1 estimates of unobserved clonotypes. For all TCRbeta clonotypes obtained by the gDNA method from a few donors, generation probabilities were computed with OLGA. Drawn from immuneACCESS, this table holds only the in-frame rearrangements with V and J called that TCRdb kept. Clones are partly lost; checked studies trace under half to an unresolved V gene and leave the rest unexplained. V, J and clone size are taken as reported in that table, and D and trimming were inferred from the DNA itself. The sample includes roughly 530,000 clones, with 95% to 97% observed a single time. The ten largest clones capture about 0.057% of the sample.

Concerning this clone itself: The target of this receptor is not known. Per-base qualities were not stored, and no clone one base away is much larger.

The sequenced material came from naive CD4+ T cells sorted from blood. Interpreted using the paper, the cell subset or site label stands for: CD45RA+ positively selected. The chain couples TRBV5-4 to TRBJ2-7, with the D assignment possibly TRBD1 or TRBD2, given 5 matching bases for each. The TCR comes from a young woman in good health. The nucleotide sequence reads TGTGCCAGCAGACACCGGGACCACTCCTACGAGCAGTACTTC. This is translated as CASRHRDHSYEQYF.